The source of this T cell receptor (beta chain) is a study of blood T cell repertoires in COVID-19. Study information: The United States, Italy and Spain provided the acute and convalescent COVID-19 samples. The analysed material was cDNA or gDNA that came from T cells, B-cell-depleted T cells, or PBMCs.

Recruited during active infection, patients (from Seattle) were subsequently followed longitudinally. CDR3 size: 16 residues. V shed 3 bases, J shed 0 bases, and the junction held 5 bases outside the gene matches. Germline CDR1 is SGHTA and CDR2 is FQGNSA. Sequencing used immunoSEQ multiplex PCR; TCRdb keeps in-frame clones, though not all of them. The repertoire holds over 70,000 clones, around 77% seen once, with about 2.2% in the top ten. The TCR comes from a man between 65 and 85 years old with COVID-19, enrolled during active disease. The J gene is TRBJ2-1, the V gene TRBV7-2; 7 nucleotides line up with TRBD2. Sequences were obtained from peripheral blood. The CDR3 DNA is TGTGCCAGCAGCTTTGTAGCGGGCGGCTCCTACAATGAGCAGTTCTTC. It yields the protein CASSFVAGGSYNEQFF. The variable domain in full, with the rest retrieved from reference TRBV7-2 and TRBJ2-1, is GAGVSQSPSNKVTEKGKDVELRCDPISGHTALYWYRQSLGQGLEFLIYFQGNSAPDKSGLPSDRFSAERTGGSVSTLTIQRTQQEDSAVYLCASSFVAGGSYNEQFFGPGTRLTVL.